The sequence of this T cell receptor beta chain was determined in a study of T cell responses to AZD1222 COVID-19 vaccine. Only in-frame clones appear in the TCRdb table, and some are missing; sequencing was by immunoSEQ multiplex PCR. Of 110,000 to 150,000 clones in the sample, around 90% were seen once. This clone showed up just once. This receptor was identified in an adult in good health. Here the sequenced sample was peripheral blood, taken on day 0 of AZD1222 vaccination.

The CDR3 is CASSLLWETGELFF. In DNA, the CDR3 is TGTGCCAGCAGCTTACTATGGGAAACCGGGGAGCTGTTTTTT. The J gene is TRBJ2-2, the V gene TRBV7-9, with D hard to call. The CDR3 length is 14 residues. The germline gives CDR1 SEHNR, CDR2 FQNEAQ (reference sequence). Trimming pared 2 bases from V and 5 bases from J, leaving 9 bases between.